Given below is one T cell receptor beta chain in context. The table came from immunoSEQ multiplex PCR; TCRdb's copy has only in-frame clones and leaves some out. The sample shows around 550,000 clones, 90% to 97% of them seen only once. Germline lookup yields CDR1 MNHEY and CDR2 SMNVEV (reference sequence). The CDR3 totals 16 residues. Germline trimming cut 6 bases from V and 5 bases from J; bases unmatched to any gene: 12. This sample stems from a study of shared clonotypes between healthy human individuals. The chain uses TRBV27 and TRBJ2-2, with 7 nucleotides matching TRBD2. Sample: naive CD4+ T cells sorted from blood. The subset here: CD45RA+ positively selected. This TCR was sampled from a woman aged 25-40 years in good health. The CDR3 loop reads CASRPTGGSGTGELFF. In DNA, the CDR3 is TGTGCCAGCAGACCCACGGGCGGGAGCGGGACCGGGGAGCTGTTTTTT.